This T cell receptor (beta chain) was profiled in a study of CD8+ T cells in alopecia areata. Study as a whole: Patients remained on tofacitinib for 6 to 18 months and then went 6 months without it. The share of scalp area affected provided the severity score for treated patients.

The CDR3 length is 14 residues. The junction had 4 bases not matched to a gene; V was cut back by 3 bases and J by 3 bases. Per the germline V gene, CDR1 is MGHRA and CDR2 is YSYEKL. TCR sequencing used cDNA made by reverse transcription of extracted RNA. Generated by immunoSEQ multiplex PCR, the TCRdb table keeps only in-frame clones and is missing some. The sample lists under 150,000 clones, roughly four fifths occurring once. This clone was seen only once. Treatment indicated: oral pan-JAK inhibitor, 5-10 mg twice daily. The receptor was isolated from a human donor with alopecia areata. The chain has TRBV4-1 and TRBJ2-7; 8 bases align to TRBD1. The sequences come from CD8+ T cells sorted from blood, collected at week 4, from a patient treated with tofacitinib. The CDR3 region is CASSQGTGLYEQYF. As DNA, the CDR3 is TGCGCCAGCAGCCAGGGGACAGGTCTCTACGAGCAGTACTTC.